These 22 T cell receptor beta chains share one sample of origin, sequenced in a study of tumor-infiltrating lymphocytes in primary liver carcinoma (dated by TCRdb to about 2017). Instrument on record: Illumina HiSeq 2500. A constant-region primer and ProtoScript II reverse transcriptase were used to reverse-transcribe TCRbeta-specific cDNA from roughly 500 ng total RNA. Three nested multiplex PCR rounds, following a slightly modified ARM-PCR procedure, were used to build the TCRbeta libraries. Each of the first two PCR rounds ran for around 11 cycles using multiplex TRBV1-TRBV30 forward primers together with a Cbeta reverse primer. TCRdb trimmed the raw reads at Q25, called clones with MiXCR and kept productive beta chains. Identical CDR3 protein sequences are pooled into one entry, listed with their most common genes and DNA. The sample table lists approximately 110,000 distinct CDR3 sequences, around 64% of them with a count of one. Of the sample, 7.5% to 9% falls within the top ten clones.

Without any cell sorting, total RNA and DNA were co-extracted from around 18-30 mg of bulk tissue using the AllPrep DNA/RNA mini kit. Material: liver tumor tissue from sampling region 3. This specimen's cell subset or site label, interpreted: tumor region T3, left-lateral pole. These TCRs come from a woman aged 60-75 years with primary liver carcinoma and hepatitis B virus infection.

With regard to this clonotype: No conserved phenylalanine or tryptophan ends this CDR3, so it is likely a read error. The chain carries TRBV4-1 and TRBJ1-3; weak D call: TRBD1 (6 bases). This CDR3 comprises 16 residues. The germline V gene has CDR1 MGHRA and CDR2 YSYEKL. For the CDR3, the DNA is TGCGTCAGCAGCCCCGTGGACAGCGGCTCTGGAAACACCATATATTCT. This codes for CVSSPVDSGSGNTIYS.

Notes on this clonotype: The junction and the germline gene differ at one end; a read error may be behind it. V gene TRBV28 combines with J gene TRBJ2-7; 11 nucleotides match TRBD2. CDR3 length equals 15 residues. In germline, CDR1 is MDHEN, CDR2 SYDVKM. The CDR3 loop reads CASSDPSGRRCEQYF. Here the CDR3 DNA reads TGTGCCAGCAGTGACCCTAGCGGGAGGAGGTGCGAGCAGTATTTC.

The CDR3 region is CATSDSSGRAADTQYF. Here the CDR3 DNA reads TGTGCCACCAGTGACTCTAGCGGGAGGGCGGCAGATACGCAGTATTTT. V gene TRBV24-1 combines with J gene TRBJ2-3, with 12 positions matching TRBD2. V lost 4 bases and J lost 4; bases outside the gene matches: 5. The CDR3 loop spans 16 amino acids. The germline V gene encodes CDR1 KGHDR and CDR2 SFDVKD.

A note on this clonotype: A much larger clone is a single base away; this may be a read error. The CDR3 region has the DNA TGTGCCAGCAGTGAAGAACGTAATCAGCTCCAGCATTTT. Translating gives CASSEERNQLQHF. This rearrangement joins TRBV6-1 to TRBJ1-5; D gene uncertain. The CDR3 runs 13 residues. The germline CDR1 and CDR2 sequences are MNHNS and SASEGT.

The chain uses TRBV28 and TRBJ2-7; 10 bases are shared with TRBD1. V shed 3 bases and J 3 bases; nucleotides not matched to a gene: 5. Germline assignment: CDR1 MDHEN and CDR2 SYDVKM. The CDR3 runs to 15 residues. CDR3 DNA: TGTGCCAGCAGTTTTGCCGGGACAGGGGACTACGAGCAGTACTTC. Protein: CASSFAGTGDYEQYF.

A single count supports this clonotype. CDR3 residues: CSARDSTKDRALAPLHF. The CDR3 nucleotides are TGCAGTGCTAGAGATTCTACGAAGGACAGGGCATTGGCACCCCTCCACTTT. The rearrangement uses TRBV20-1 and TRBJ1-6, with TRBD1 identical over 8 bases. V was clipped by 0 bases and J by 11 bases; unmatched bases: 15. The CDR3 spans 17 residues. Germline CDR1 and CDR2: DFQATT and SNEGSKA (reference sequence).

The sample holds many counts of this clonotype. In nucleotides, the CDR3 is TGCGCCAGCAGCCAAGACACCTACGAGCAGTACTTC. Protein: CASSQDTYEQYF. The rearrangement links TRBV4-1 to TRBJ2-7; the D is unclear. Trimming removed 0 bases at V and 2 bases at J, with 2 bases between. The CDR3 sequence is 12 residues long. The germline gives CDR1 MGHRA, CDR2 YSYEKL.

The gene calls are TRBV5-1 and TRBJ2-1; TRBD1 or TRBD2 may be the D gene (5 bases each). The CDR3 spans 15 residues. CDR1 SGHRS and CDR2 YFSETQ come from the germline V gene. The CDR3 DNA is TGCGTCAGTAGAGTATCGGGGCACCTTTACAATGAGCAGTTCTTC. As protein: CVSRVSGHLYNEQFF. Drawing the rest from reference TRBV5-1 and TRBJ2-1, the complete variable domain is KAGVTQTPRYLIKTRGQQVTLSCSPISGHRSVSWYQQTPGQGLQFLFEYFSETQRNKGNFPGRFSGRQFSNSRSEMNVSTLELGDSALYLCVSRVSGHLYNEQFFGPGTRLTVL.

The chain has TRBV11-2 and TRBJ1-1; unclear D gene. This CDR3 has 15 residues. V lost 5 bases to trimming and J lost 6 bases, with 19 bases between them. Germline values: CDR1 SGHAT, CDR2 FQNNGV. Written as DNA, the CDR3 is TGTGCCAGCAGCCTAACCCGGTTGATGTGGGCTGAAGCTTTCTTT. It encodes CASSLTRLMWAEAFF. The full variable domain, its missing parts supplied by reference TRBV11-2 and TRBJ1-1, is EAGVAQSPRYKIIEKRQSVAFWCNPISGHATLYWYQQILGQGPKLLIQFQNNGVVDDSQLPKDRFSAERLKGVDSTLKIQPAKLEDSAVYLCASSLTRLMWAEAFFGQGTRLTVV.

Concerning this clonotype itself: Given a much more abundant clone one base away, this may be a read error. The CDR3 spells CASSLEIAGDTGTQYF. The CDR3 nucleotides are TGTGCCAGCAGTTTAGAAATAGCGGGGGACACAGGTACGCAGTATTTT. This sequence joins TRBV12-3 or TRBV12-4 and TRBJ2-3; 9 bases agree with TRBD2. The CDR3 spans 16 residues.

The chain links TRBV28 to TRBJ2-4; D is ambiguous. V was pared by 7 bases and J by 2 bases, with 21 bases between. Germline loops: CDR1 MDHEN, CDR2 SYDVKM. The CDR3 consists of 17 residues. The CDR3 DNA follows: TGTGCCAGCACCACCCTTGGACCTTTAACGACCAAAAACATTCAGTACTTC. Translated: CASTTLGPLTTKNIQYF.

This clonotype was observed once. This sequence may be a read error, since a much larger clone differs from it by one base. The chain joins TRBV7-3 to TRBJ2-1, with D hard to call. The CDR3 consists of 15 residues. Between the trimmed V and J ends, which lost 0 bases and 7 bases, there was a span of 13 bases. Germline CDR1 SGHTA, CDR2 FQGTGA. CDR3 in amino acids: CASSLTPTGRNEQFF. The CDR3 bases are TGTGCCAGCAGCTTAACGCCGACTGGCCGAAATGAGCAGTTCTTC.

Concerning this clonotype: One base away lies a much larger clone, so this may be a sequencing read error. V usage is TRBV30 and J usage is TRBJ2-7; 9 bases line up with TRBD1. In germline, CDR1 is GTSNPN, CDR2 SVGIG (reference sequence). The CDR3 spans 14 residues. As DNA, the CDR3 is TGTCCCTGGAGAAAGACAGGGGGAGGCTACGAGCAGTACTTC. As protein: CPWRKTGGGYEQYF.

This clonotype was picked up one time. A read error may account for a junction end that differs from germline. The rearrangement uses TRBV14 and TRBJ1-1; D remains unclear. Germline CDR1 SGHDN, CDR2 FVKESK. This CDR3 region has 13 residues. The CDR3 sequence: CDSSQGFNTKAFF. The CDR3 nucleotides read TGTGACAGCAGCCAAGGGTTCAACACTAAAGCTTTCTTT.

About this clonotype: The CDR3 carries no conserved terminal phenylalanine or tryptophan, so it likely arises from a read error. V is TRBV2 and J is TRBJ1-4; D call uncertain. Trimming removed 6 bases at V and 0 bases at J, with 8 bases between. CDR1 and CDR2 (germline): SNHLY, FYNNEI. The CDR3 length is 14 residues. In DNA form, the CDR3 reads TGTGCCAGCAGCGATACAGCAACTAATGAAAAACTGTTTTAT. The encoded protein is CASSDTATNEKLFY.

Remarks on this clonotype: The junction differs from germline at one of its ends, possibly a read error. This sequence joins TRBV10-2 and TRBJ1-2; D is ambiguous. CDR3 size: 11 residues. Germline V lookup: CDR1 WSHSY, CDR2 SAAADI. CDR3 residues: CASKTGKVTTF. The CDR3 region has the DNA TGTGCCAGCAAGACCGGGAAGGTAACCACCTTC.

This clonotype was seen a few times. A much larger clone differs by one base, so this may be a read error. Since the CDR3 does not end with the conserved phenylalanine or tryptophan, this likely comes from a read error. The chain has TRBV6-6 and TRBJ1-1, with D possibly TRBD1 on 5 matching bases. The V gene lost 10 bases and the J gene lost 5 bases, with 14 bases spanning the gap. The CDR3 spans 12 residues. Germline V CDR1 and CDR2: MNHNY, SVGAGI (reference sequence). CDR3 sequence: CANPGGGTEAFS. The DNA for the CDR3 is TGTGCCAACCCCGGGGGGGGGACTGAAGCTTTCTCT.

This clonotype was seen ten or more times. The rearrangement uses TRBV12-5 and TRBJ2-1, with 10 bases identical to TRBD2. With 4 bases clipped from V and 7 bases from J, the junction kept 10 bases outside the gene matches. Germline V gives CDR1 LGHNT, CDR2 FRNRAP. This CDR3 is built from 16 residues. The CDR3 loop reads CASGSTIAGGGNEQFF. In nucleotides, the CDR3 is TGTGCTAGTGGTTCGACCATAGCGGGAGGAGGGAATGAGCAGTTCTTC.

This clonotype was seen a handful of times. The rearrangement links TRBV28 to TRBJ1-1, with TRBD1 matching 8 bases. The germline CDR1 and CDR2 sequences are MDHEN and SYDVKM. The CDR3 is 14 residues long. Trimming removed 5 bases from V and 5 bases from J; junction bases left unmatched: 7. Written as DNA, the CDR3 is TGTGCCAGCAGTCCAGGGACAGGCAAAACTGAAGCTTTCTTT. This encodes CASSPGTGKTEAFF.

This clonotype was counted once. A read error is possible here, since a much larger clone lies one base away. This chain connects TRBV7-9 to TRBJ2-7; D gene ambiguous. V dropped 2 bases and J dropped 6 bases, with 11 bases sitting between them. The CDR3 contains 13 residues. Germline CDR1 reads SEHNR; CDR2 reads FQNEAQ (reference sequence). This CDR3 is CASSLLPTCEQYF. The CDR3 coding sequence is TGTGCCAGCAGCTTACTCCCTACATGCGAGCAGTACTTC.

A note on this clonotype: The junction shows a germline mismatch at one end, possibly a read error. The J gene is TRBJ2-1, the V gene TRBV28; D is undetermined. Germline V gene sequence: CDR1 MDHEN, CDR2 SYDVKM. The CDR3 runs 15 residues. The CDR3 coding sequence is TGTACCAGCAGTCAGGCGGACCTCTCCTACAATGAACAGTTCTTC. Its translation: CTSSQADLSYNEQFF.

As for this clonotype: It may be a read error: a sequence one base away is much more abundant. The conserved phenylalanine or tryptophan normally closing the CDR3 is absent here, so this likely arose from a read error. V is TRBV10-1 and J is TRBJ2-2; possibly TRBD2 for D (6 bases). Trimming took off 0 bases at V and 6 bases at J, with 11 bases between the two ends. The CDR3 is 15 amino acids. CDR1 and CDR2 from the germline V gene are WNHNN and SYGVQD (reference sequence). In nucleotides, the CDR3 is TGCGCCAGCAGTGAGTCGGGAGGCTCCCCCGGGGAGCTGTTTTTA. As protein: CASSESGGSPGELFL.